Listed below are T cell receptor beta chains from one sample, sequenced in a study of T cell responses to AZD1222 COVID-19 vaccine. Data came from immunoSEQ multiplex PCR; TCRdb stores just in-frame clones and leaves some out. The table records about 120,000 clones, about nine tenths of them present only once. Sample: peripheral blood, taken on day 0 of AZD1222 vaccination. The receptors stem from an adult in good health. Each CDR3 is given with its conserved first and last residue. A D gene is named only where the DNA matches it firmly.

>TRBV5-1|TRBD1|TRBJ2-3
CASSQDRGMDDTQYF
TGCGCCAGCAGCCAGGACAGGGGGATGGACGATACGCAGTATTTT
>TRBV7-8|.|TRBJ2-5
CASSPGLTETQYF
TGTGCCAGCAGCCCGGGCCTCACGGAGACCCAGTACTTC
>TRBV18|TRBD2|TRBJ2-1
CASSPPGRGRNNNEQFF
TGTGCCAGCTCACCACCCGGGAGGGGCCGAAATAACAATGAGCAGTTCTTC
>TRBV4-1|.|TRBJ1-2
CASSQGFGGASFRYGYTF
TGCGCCAGCAGCCAAGGGTTTGGGGGAGCCAGTTTTCGCTATGGCTACACCTTC
>TRBV9|TRBD2|TRBJ2-2
CASSNGGANTGELFF
TGTGCCAGCAGTAACGGGGGGGCGAACACCGGGGAGCTGTTTTTT
>TRBV5-5|TRBD2|TRBJ2-1
CASSWTSGLAGGFSYNEQFF
TGTGCCAGCAGCTGGACTTCGGGACTAGCGGGAGGGTTCTCCTACAATGAGCAGTTCTTC
>TRBV20-1|.|TRBJ2-1
CSAARNEQFF
TGCAGTGCGGCTCGTAATGAGCAGTTCTTC
>TRBV5-6|TRBD1|TRBJ1-2
CASSLAGTGTNGYTF
TGTGCCAGCAGCTTGGCCGGGACAGGGACAAATGGCTACACCTTC
>TRBV6-5|TRBD1|TRBJ1-4
CASSYEGQPDEKLFF
TGTGCCAGCAGTTACGAGGGACAGCCTGATGAAAAACTGTTTTTT
>TRBV15|.|TRBJ1-1
CATSRVGGDTEAFF
TGTGCCACCAGCAGAGTGGGGGGAGACACTGAAGCTTTCTTT
>TRBV30|.|TRBJ1-3
CAWSDLGIGNTIYF
TGTGCCTGGAGTGATTTGGGGATAGGAAACACCATATATTTT
>TRBV14|.|TRBJ1-2
CASSPVPDGYTF
TGTGCCAGCAGCCCGGTTCCGGATGGCTACACCTTC
>TRBV27|.|TRBJ2-6
CATLLPGANVLTF
TGTGCCACCCTCCTTCCTGGGGCCAACGTCCTGACTTTC
>TRBV27|TRBD2|TRBJ2-6
CASSFRGVGANVLTF
TGTGCCAGCAGTTTCCGGGGGGTTGGGGCCAACGTCCTGACTTTC
>TRBV7-2|.|TRBJ1-1
CASSADRNTEAFF
TGTGCCAGCAGCGCGGACAGGAACACTGAAGCTTTCTTT
>TRBV27|.|TRBJ1-3
CASFDYTTGTTSF
TGTGCCAGCTTCGACTATACCACCGGGACAACGTCTTTT
>TRBV19|.|TRBJ2-1
CASSIGGNEQFF
TGTGCCAGTAGTATTGGGGGGAATGAGCAGTTCTTC
>TRBV10-2|.|TRBJ2-7
CASRFSYEQYF
TGCGCCAGCAGATTCTCCTACGAGCAGTACTTC
>TRBV7-2|.|TRBJ2-3
CASSLGSPDTQYF
TGTGCCAGCAGCTTAGGTTCTCCAGATACGCAGTATTTT